The clone carrying this TCR beta chain was seen only once. In terms of age and location, participants ranged from roughly 18 to 90 years and lived in approximately 26 US areas. All recovered Cohort 3 donors got two negative PCRs, got clearance, or saw symptom resolution. Authors' processing steps: Reference gene primers were amplified, and this amplification served to estimate nucleated cell counts. Clones were sequenced by immunoSEQ multiplex PCR, and TCRdb holds only the in-frame ones, with some missing. The V and J calls and clone size are taken from that table; D and trimming were inferred from the DNA. The sample has a few hundred thousand clones; about nine tenths are singletons. The data originate from a study of blood T cell repertoires in COVID-19. Study in general: Material from acute and convalescent COVID-19 was sourced from the United States, Italy and Spain.

CDR1 is SEHNR, CDR2 FQNEAQ, per germline (reference sequence). The trim removed 5 bases at V and 4 bases at J, leaving 5 bases unmatched. CDR3 size: 14 residues. Sequencing was done on a sample of PBMCs or T cells enriched from blood (not recorded which). The receptor was isolated from an older woman who had recovered from COVID-19. This chain uses TRBV7-9 with TRBJ1-1, with 9 bases lining up with TRBD1. In DNA form, the CDR3 reads TGTGCCAGCAGCCGGACAGGGGTTGCCACTGAAGCTTTCTTT. It is translated as CASSRTGVATEAFF. The full variable domain, its missing parts supplied by reference TRBV7-9 and TRBJ1-1, is DTGVSQNPRHKITKRGQNVTFRCDPISEHNRLYWYRQTLGQGPEFLTYFQNEAQLEKSRLLSDRFSAERPKGSFSTLEIQRTEQGDSAMYLCASSRTGVATEAFFGQGTRLTVV.